The 12 T cell receptor beta chains below come from one sample, sequenced in a study of cytomegalovirus exposure and HLA in healthy donors. Primers: 60 Vbeta forward and 13 Jbeta reverse. Profiled with immunoSEQ multiplex PCR; TCRdb holds only in-frame clones, not every one. The table records around 99,000 clones, 55% to 85% of them present only once. Sequenced: PBMCs. The receptors stem from a man younger than 45 in good health and CMV-seronegative.

J is TRBJ2-5 and V is TRBV29-1, with 9 bases matching TRBD2. The V gene's germline CDR1 is SQVTM and CDR2 ANQGSEA. Trimming removed 3 bases from V and 1 base from J; junction bases left unmatched: 12. The CDR3 covers 17 residues. Here the CDR3 DNA reads TGCAGCGTTGAGGATGAGGTTTGGCGGGGGGGCCAAGAGACCCAGTACTTC. It codes for CSVEDEVWRGGQETQYF.

The chain joins TRBV7-9 to TRBJ2-5, with 8 bases identical to TRBD2. Trimming removed 5 bases from V and 4 bases from J; junction bases left unmatched: 9. There are 15 residues in the CDR3. Germline V gene lookup returns CDR1 SEHNR and CDR2 FQNEAQ (reference sequence). DNA for the CDR3: TGTGCCAGCAGCGGGACGGGGGGGCCAACAGAGACCCAGTACTTC. Translating it yields CASSGTGGPTETQYF.

Only one count was recorded for this clone. A much larger clone sits a single nucleotide away, making a read error possible. V gene TRBV30 combines with J gene TRBJ2-7; TRBD1 might be the D (6 bases). The CDR3 is made up of 14 amino acids. Trimming removed 0 bases at V and 1 base at J, with 10 bases between. CDR1 and CDR2 (germline): GTSNPN, SVGIG (reference sequence). The CDR3 sequence is CAWSVTGHSYEQYF. The CDR3, as DNA: TGTGCCTGGAGTGTCACGGGACATTCCTACGAGCAGTACTTC.

CDR3 protein: CASSPGQKQFF. The CDR3 region has the DNA TGTGCCAGCAGCCCGGGACAGAAGCAGTTCTTC. This chain joins TRBV5-6 and TRBJ2-1; 7 bases map to TRBD1. Germline V gives CDR1 SGHDT, CDR2 YYEEEE. J was trimmed by 11 bases and V by 4 bases; bases with no gene match: 3. There are 11 residues in the CDR3.

The chain recombines TRBV28 with TRBJ2-1; D is perhaps TRBD2 (7 bases). Trimming pared 6 bases from V and 4 bases from J, leaving 19 bases between. Germline V lookup: CDR1 MDHEN, CDR2 SYDVKM. This CDR3 has 16 amino acids. The CDR3, as DNA: TGTGCCAGCAGGCCGGCCGGGGGGCCTATATACAATGAGCAGTTCTTC. Translated: CASRPAGGPIYNEQFF.

This clone was seen a single time. This chain uses TRBV7-9 with TRBJ2-5; D is perhaps TRBD2 (6 bases). The V gene's germline CDR1 is SEHNR and CDR2 FQNEAQ (reference sequence). The CDR3 spans 14 residues. Trimming took off 4 bases at V and 0 bases at J, with 9 bases between the two ends. The CDR3 sequence is CASSSGLNQETQYF. In DNA form, the CDR3 reads TGTGCCAGCAGCTCGGGACTCAACCAAGAGACCCAGTACTTC.

The V and J genes are TRBV2 and TRBJ2-5; no definite D call. The CDR3 sequence is 13 residues long. Germline lookup yields CDR1 SNHLY and CDR2 FYNNEI. Trimming left V 5 bases short and J 1 base short, with 8 bases between. CDR3 DNA: TGTGCCAGCAGTCAGGTGTCCCAAGAGACCCAGTACTTC. Amino acids: CASSQVSQETQYF.

This chain uses TRBV29-1 with TRBJ2-1; 7 nucleotides align to TRBD2. J lost 9 bases, V lost 0 bases, and 14 bases had no gene match. This CDR3 spans 16 amino acids. In germline, CDR1 is SQVTM, CDR2 ANQGSEA. This CDR3 is CSVEDTRGSGVGEQFF. In nucleotides, the CDR3 is TGCAGCGTTGAAGATACTCGCGGGAGTGGGGTCGGTGAGCAGTTCTTC.

The chain uses TRBV4-2 and TRBJ2-3; D remains ambiguous. CDR1 is LGHNA and CDR2 is YNFKEQ in the germline V gene. The CDR3 is 15 residues long. The ends were cut back, 2 bases at V and 2 bases at J, with 11 bases in the middle. The CDR3 reads CASSQNGGSTDTQYF. The DNA of the CDR3 is TGTGCCAGCAGCCAAAACGGCGGATCCACAGATACGCAGTATTTT.

This chain uses TRBV5-4 with TRBJ2-7; weak D call: TRBD2 (5 bases). Between the trimmed V and J ends, which lost 0 bases and 7 bases, there was a span of 11 bases. This CDR3 has 13 amino acids. Germline V gene sequence: CDR1 SGHNT, CDR2 YYREEE (reference sequence). The CDR3 DNA sequence: TGTGCCAGCAGCTTGGGACTATGGAGTGAGCAGTACTTC. The encoded protein is CASSLGLWSEQYF.

This chain links TRBV19 with TRBJ2-7; 7 nucleotides agree with TRBD1. Germline V gene lookup returns CDR1 LNHDA and CDR2 SQIVND (reference sequence). V lost 6 bases to trimming and J lost 0 bases; unmatched junction nucleotides: 5. The CDR3 runs 14 residues. CDR3 bases: TGTGCCAGTAGGTACAGGGGAACCTCCTACGAGCAGTACTTC. Residues: CASRYRGTSYEQYF. The entire variable domain, with the rest obtained from reference TRBV19 and TRBJ2-7, is as follows: DGGITQSPKYLFRKEGQNVTLSCEQNLNHDAMYWYRQDPGQGLRLIYYSQIVNDFQKGDIAEGYSVSREKKESFPLTVTSAQKNPTAFYLCASRYRGTSYEQYFGPGTRLTVT.

The chain combines TRBV2 with TRBJ1-2; TRBD1 is a possible D gene (6 bases). CDR3 size: 12 residues. In germline, CDR1 is SNHLY, CDR2 FYNNEI. The germline V and J ends were trimmed by 5 bases and 8 bases, with 12 bases remaining between them. DNA for the CDR3: TGTGCCAGCAGTCAGGGGCCGGTGGGCTACACCTTC. Translating it yields CASSQGPVGYTF.